Listed below are T cell receptor beta chains from one sample, sequenced in a study of control samples from healthy donors and cancer patients. TCRdb's copy holds only in-frame clones and misses some; the assay was immunoSEQ multiplex PCR. The repertoire holds about 140,000 clones, with under 95% as singletons. The sample comprised blood. These receptors were obtained from a man aged 35-49 years in good health. CDR3s include the opening cysteine and the closing phenylalanine or tryptophan. D genes are given only for firm matches. Not all rows give a size; the values are once, few, many and, for expanded clones, a class.

cdr3_aa: CASSEAPGSGNTIYF; cdr3_nt: TGTGCCAGCAGTGAAGCGCCCGGCTCTGGAAACACCATATATTTT; v_call: TRBV6-1; d_call: .; clone_size: .; j_call: TRBJ1-3
cdr3_aa: CASSLEDRGPRDEQYF; cdr3_nt: TGTGCCAGCAGCTTAGAGGACAGGGGGCCGAGGGACGAGCAGTACTTC; v_call: TRBV9; d_call: TRBD1; clone_size: .; j_call: TRBJ2-7
cdr3_aa: CAISEKDTQYF; cdr3_nt: TGTGCCATCAGTGAAAAAGATACGCAGTATTTT; v_call: TRBV10-3; d_call: .; clone_size: once; j_call: TRBJ2-3
cdr3_aa: CASSLVIGAEAFF; cdr3_nt: TGTGCCAGCAGCTTAGTAATTGGGGCTGAAGCTTTCTTT; v_call: TRBV7-8; d_call: .; clone_size: .; j_call: TRBJ1-1
cdr3_aa: CASSTDRIYEQYF; cdr3_nt: TGTGCCAGCAGTACGGACAGAATCTACGAGCAGTACTTC; v_call: TRBV2; d_call: .; clone_size: .; j_call: TRBJ2-7
cdr3_aa: CASSGGERNTEAFF; cdr3_nt: TGTGCCAGCAGCGGGGGAGAAAGGAACACTGAAGCTTTCTTT; v_call: TRBV9; d_call: .; clone_size: .; j_call: TRBJ1-1
cdr3_aa: CASSFRGRAGNEQFF; cdr3_nt: TGTGCCAGCAGTTTTCGGGGGAGGGCGGGCAATGAGCAGTTCTTC; v_call: TRBV28; d_call: TRBD2; clone_size: .; j_call: TRBJ2-1
cdr3_aa: CASSQGRRTNEKLFF; cdr3_nt: TGTGCCAGCAGCCAAGGAAGGCGTACTAATGAAAAACTGTTTTTT; v_call: TRBV7-8; d_call: .; clone_size: .; j_call: TRBJ1-4
cdr3_aa: CASSLDRRISGANVLTF; cdr3_nt: TGTGCCAGCAGCCTGGACAGGAGAATCTCTGGGGCCAACGTCCTGACTTTC; v_call: TRBV2; d_call: TRBD1; clone_size: .; j_call: TRBJ2-6
cdr3_aa: CASSPPGGASYNEQFF; cdr3_nt: TGCGCCAGCAGCCCCCCAGGGGGGGCTTCCTACAATGAGCAGTTCTTC; v_call: TRBV4-1; d_call: .; clone_size: .; j_call: TRBJ2-1
cdr3_aa: CSVAQRGWGYTF; cdr3_nt: TGCAGCGTTGCTCAAAGGGGGTGGGGCTACACCTTC; v_call: TRBV29-1; d_call: .; clone_size: .; j_call: TRBJ1-2
cdr3_aa: CASSVGTGVGYTF; cdr3_nt: TGTGCCAGCAGCGTTGGGACAGGGGTTGGCTACACCTTC; v_call: TRBV11-2; d_call: TRBD1; clone_size: once; j_call: TRBJ1-2
cdr3_aa: CASSSGHWNEQFF; cdr3_nt: TGTGCCAGCAGTTCTGGACACTGGAATGAGCAGTTCTTC; v_call: TRBV6-2/TRBV6-3; d_call: .; clone_size: .; j_call: TRBJ2-1
cdr3_aa: CASSVGSGDNYEQYF; cdr3_nt: TGTGCCAGCAGCGTAGGAAGTGGTGACAACTACGAGCAGTACTTC; v_call: TRBV9; d_call: .; clone_size: .; j_call: TRBJ2-7
cdr3_aa: CASSLFPDTINYGYTF; cdr3_nt: TGTGCCAGCAGTTTATTCCCGGACACCATTAACTATGGCTACACCTTC; v_call: TRBV28; d_call: .; clone_size: .; j_call: TRBJ1-2
cdr3_aa: CASSPHRVGGVEQYF; cdr3_nt: TGTGCCAGCAGCCCGCACCGGGTCGGAGGGGTCGAGCAGTACTTC; v_call: TRBV11-2; d_call: .; clone_size: .; j_call: TRBJ2-7
cdr3_aa: CATSRERTGEGAFF; cdr3_nt: TGTGCCACCAGCAGAGAAAGGACAGGGGAAGGAGCTTTCTTT; v_call: TRBV15; d_call: TRBD1; clone_size: .; j_call: TRBJ1-1
cdr3_aa: CASSLTGAGELFF; cdr3_nt: TGTGCCAGCAGCTTAACGGGGGCCGGGGAGCTGTTTTTT; v_call: TRBV7-3; d_call: .; clone_size: .; j_call: TRBJ2-2
cdr3_aa: CASSLTLSSGTPIYQPQHF; cdr3_nt: TGTGCCAGCAGCTTAACGCTGAGCTCCGGGACACCAATATATCAGCCCCAGCATTTT; v_call: TRBV7-3; d_call: .; clone_size: .; j_call: TRBJ1-5
cdr3_aa: CASETMGSYNEQFF; cdr3_nt: TGTGCCAGCGAAACCATGGGCTCCTACAATGAGCAGTTCTTC; v_call: TRBV13; d_call: .; clone_size: .; j_call: TRBJ2-1
cdr3_aa: CASSEYWGEDYGYTF; cdr3_nt: TGTGCCAGCAGTGAATATTGGGGAGAGGACTATGGCTACACCTTC; v_call: TRBV25-1; d_call: .; clone_size: .; j_call: TRBJ1-2
cdr3_aa: CASSARQGGSTDTQYF; cdr3_nt: TGTGCCAGCAGCGCACGACAGGGAGGTAGCACAGATACGCAGTATTTT; v_call: TRBV7-2; d_call: .; clone_size: few; j_call: TRBJ2-3
cdr3_aa: CASSRTGRESPLHF; cdr3_nt: TGTGCCAGCAGCCGGACAGGGAGGGAGTCACCCCTCCACTTT; v_call: TRBV13; d_call: TRBD1; clone_size: .; j_call: TRBJ1-6
cdr3_aa: CASSLSGAPRGYGYTF; cdr3_nt: TGCGCCAGCAGCTTGTCCGGGGCGCCCCGGGGCTATGGCTACACCTTC; v_call: TRBV5-1; d_call: .; clone_size: .; j_call: TRBJ1-2
cdr3_aa: CASSPNLGAYYTF; cdr3_nt: TGTGCCAGCAGCCCAAATCTCGGGGCTTACTACACCTTC; v_call: TRBV7-2; d_call: .; clone_size: .; j_call: TRBJ1-2
cdr3_aa: CASSHDNSPLHF; cdr3_nt: TGTGCCAGCAGCCACGATAATTCACCCCTCCACTTT; v_call: TRBV7-9; d_call: .; clone_size: .; j_call: TRBJ1-6
cdr3_aa: CASSEGQGIYGYTF; cdr3_nt: TGTGCCAGCAGCGAGGGACAGGGAATCTATGGCTACACCTTC; v_call: TRBV5-6; d_call: TRBD1; clone_size: .; j_call: TRBJ1-2
cdr3_aa: CASNPPGTARIGLGYTF; cdr3_nt: TGTGCCAGCAATCCACCCGGGACAGCCCGCATCGGGCTTGGCTACACCTTC; v_call: TRBV28; d_call: TRBD1; clone_size: once; j_call: TRBJ1-2
cdr3_aa: CASSLTADTQYF; cdr3_nt: TGCGCCAGCAGCTTAACGGCGGATACGCAGTATTTT; v_call: TRBV5-1; d_call: .; clone_size: .; j_call: TRBJ2-3
cdr3_aa: CASSPRHVGAYEQYF; cdr3_nt: TGTGCCAGCAGCCCCCGACATGTGGGGGCCTACGAGCAGTACTTC; v_call: TRBV9; d_call: .; clone_size: .; j_call: TRBJ2-7
cdr3_aa: CASSPGPEAFF; cdr3_nt: TGTGCCAGCAGTCCAGGTCCCGAAGCTTTCTTT; v_call: TRBV12-3/TRBV12-4; d_call: .; clone_size: .; j_call: TRBJ1-1
cdr3_aa: CASSLRQSQGGNSPLHF; cdr3_nt: TGTGCCAGCAGTCTAAGACAATCTCAAGGTGGTAATTCACCCCTCCACTTT; v_call: TRBV27; d_call: .; clone_size: .; j_call: TRBJ1-6
cdr3_aa: CASSRVLLSGAQPQHF; cdr3_nt: TGTGCCAGCAGTCGGGTTTTATTGTCAGGCGCGCAGCCCCAGCATTTT; v_call: TRBV6-2/TRBV6-3; d_call: .; clone_size: .; j_call: TRBJ1-5
cdr3_aa: CASSVQGGTEAFF; cdr3_nt: TGTGCCAGCAGCGTACAGGGGGGCACTGAAGCTTTCTTT; v_call: TRBV6-5; d_call: TRBD1; clone_size: .; j_call: TRBJ1-1
cdr3_aa: CASSPRLGTQYF; cdr3_nt: TGTGCCAGTAGTCCGAGACTAGGGACGCAGTATTTT; v_call: TRBV19; d_call: .; clone_size: .; j_call: TRBJ2-3
cdr3_aa: CASRDRGNTEAFF; cdr3_nt: TGTGCCAGCAGAGACAGGGGTAACACTGAAGCTTTCTTT; v_call: TRBV2; d_call: TRBD1; clone_size: .; j_call: TRBJ1-1
cdr3_aa: CASSFLIRGLLLEQYF; cdr3_nt: TGTGCCAGCAGTTTTCTTATCCGGGGGCTGCTCCTCGAGCAGTACTTC; v_call: TRBV28; d_call: .; clone_size: .; j_call: TRBJ2-7
cdr3_aa: CASSPLAMPGYTF; cdr3_nt: TGTGCCAGCAGCCCCCTGGCTATGCCCGGCTACACCTTC; v_call: TRBV9; d_call: .; clone_size: .; j_call: TRBJ1-2
cdr3_aa: CASIINGVEAFF; cdr3_nt: TGTGCCAGCATCATAAATGGGGTTGAAGCTTTCTTT; v_call: TRBV28; d_call: .; clone_size: .; j_call: TRBJ1-1
cdr3_aa: CASSLSRGGGGQAEAFF; cdr3_nt: TGTGCCAGCAGCTTAAGCCGGGGAGGAGGGGGCCAGGCTGAAGCTTTCTTT; v_call: TRBV14; d_call: TRBD1; clone_size: .; j_call: TRBJ1-1
cdr3_aa: CATSDGTGGPPYEQYF; cdr3_nt: TGTGCCACCAGTGACGGGACAGGGGGTCCACCCTACGAGCAGTACTTC; v_call: TRBV24-1; d_call: TRBD1; clone_size: .; j_call: TRBJ2-7
cdr3_aa: CASSQDRDRINQPQHF; cdr3_nt: TGCGCCAGCAGCCAAGATCGGGACAGGATCAATCAGCCCCAGCATTTT; v_call: TRBV4-3; d_call: TRBD1; clone_size: .; j_call: TRBJ1-5
cdr3_aa: CASSPPGQKYEQYF; cdr3_nt: TGTGCCAGCAGTCCGCCGGGACAGAAATACGAGCAGTACTTC; v_call: TRBV28; d_call: TRBD1; clone_size: once; j_call: TRBJ2-7
cdr3_aa: CASSSTGSFSSYNEQFF; cdr3_nt: TGCGCCAGCAGCTCAACAGGTTCCTTTAGCTCCTACAATGAGCAGTTCTTC; v_call: TRBV5-1; d_call: .; clone_size: .; j_call: TRBJ2-1
cdr3_aa: CASSPLTGTEAFF; cdr3_nt: TGTGCCAGCAGCCCCCTTACGGGAACTGAAGCTTTCTTT; v_call: TRBV11-2; d_call: .; clone_size: .; j_call: TRBJ1-1
cdr3_aa: CASSITGSNQPQHF; cdr3_nt: TGTGCCAGTAGTATTACAGGGAGCAATCAGCCCCAGCATTTT; v_call: TRBV19; d_call: .; clone_size: .; j_call: TRBJ1-5
cdr3_aa: CASSQKAGSPHPQHF; cdr3_nt: TGCGCCAGCAGCCAAAAGGCGGGCTCCCCTCATCCCCAGCATTTT; v_call: TRBV4-1; d_call: .; clone_size: .; j_call: TRBJ1-5
cdr3_aa: CASSQLGYEQYF; cdr3_nt: TGTGCCAGCAGCCAACTCGGCTACGAGCAGTACTTC; v_call: TRBV13; d_call: .; clone_size: .; j_call: TRBJ2-7
cdr3_aa: CASSLMSRETQYF; cdr3_nt: TGCGCCAGCAGCTTGATGTCTAGGGAGACCCAGTACTTC; v_call: TRBV5-1; d_call: .; clone_size: few; j_call: TRBJ2-5
cdr3_aa: CASSLGNSYEQYF; cdr3_nt: TGCGCCAGCAGCTTGGGCAACTCCTACGAGCAGTACTTC; v_call: TRBV5-1; d_call: .; clone_size: once; j_call: TRBJ2-7